The 15 T cell receptor beta chains reported below all come from one sample, sequenced in a study of T cells in Graves' hyperthyroidism and ophthalmopathy. RNA transcripts yielded amplified TCR beta CDR3 regions. The TCR CDR3 was amplified in a first-round RT-PCR using the HTBI primer set. Via MiXCR, TCRdb re-called the multiplex PCR reads, giving one row per CDR3 protein. The sample lists fewer than 300,000 distinct CDR3 sequences; approximately 14% were seen once. What was sequenced was blood. The source of these receptors is a woman aged 45-60 years with Graves' hyperthyroidism that later progressed to Graves' ophthalmopathy.

This clonotype was counted ten times or more. This sequence joins TRBV6-5 and TRBJ2-5; D is tentatively TRBD1 or TRBD2 (5 bases each). Germline loops: CDR1 MNHEY, CDR2 SVGAGI. V dropped 4 bases and J dropped 5 bases, with 8 bases sitting between them. This CDR3 region has 12 residues. Here the CDR3 reads CASSSGAETQYF. CDR3 bases: TGTGCCAGCAGTTCCGGGGCGGAGACCCAGTACTTC.

This clonotype showed up many times. The chain uses TRBV5-6 and TRBJ1-1; D may be TRBD1 (5 bases). Germline assignment: CDR1 SGHDT and CDR2 YYEEEE. The CDR3 has 12 residues. Deletions cut 3 bases from V and 5 bases from J, with 8 bases between. CDR3 DNA: TGTGCCAGCAGCTGGTGGGGGACTGAAGCTTTCTTT. Its translation: CASSWWGTEAFF.

This clonotype has a count of ten or more. V usage is TRBV7-8 and J usage is TRBJ2-1; no clear D gene. Germline CDR1 reads SGHVS; CDR2 reads FQNEAQ. The CDR3 contains 13 residues. Trimming removed 5 bases at V and 7 bases at J, with 12 bases between. This CDR3 is CASSPIWRNEQFF. The CDR3 coding sequence is TGTGCCAGCAGCCCCATTTGGAGAAATGAGCAGTTCTTC.

Many counts were recorded for this clonotype. This chain uses TRBV20-1 with TRBJ2-7, with D uncertain. Germline V lookup: CDR1 DFQATT, CDR2 SNEGSKA (reference sequence). The CDR3 is 13 residues long. The germline V and J ends were trimmed by 3 bases and 1 base, with 10 bases remaining between them. In nucleotides, the CDR3 is TGCAGTGCTAGTTACAGCAGATCCTACGAGCAGTACTTC. Translated, it gives CSASYSRSYEQYF.

The CDR3 reads CSVWGGTSGSTDTQYF. CDR3 DNA sequence: TGCAGCGTTTGGGGGGGGACTAGCGGGAGCACAGATACGCAGTATTTT. The V and J genes are TRBV29-1 and TRBJ2-3; 12 bases fit TRBD2. CDR1 SQVTM and CDR2 ANQGSEA come from the germline V gene. Trimming at V came to 5 bases and at J to 0 bases, leaving 6 bases not matched to a gene. This CDR3 contains 16 residues.

The genes are TRBV10-3 and TRBJ2-3; 11 nucleotides agree with TRBD2. The V and J ends lost 4 bases and 3 bases, in that order; junction bases with no gene match: 3. This CDR3 has 15 amino acids. Looked up from germline, CDR1 is ENHRY and CDR2 is SYGVKD. CDR3 nucleotides: TGTGCCATCAGTGCCCTAGCGGGGGGAACAGATACGCAGTATTTT. Amino acids: CAISALAGGTDTQYF.

This clonotype was detected many times. This chain uses TRBV10-3 with TRBJ2-5; D remains ambiguous. V was clipped by 2 bases and J by 5 bases, with 6 bases between them. Germline values: CDR1 ENHRY, CDR2 SYGVKD. The CDR3 loop spans 12 amino acids. CDR3 residues: CAISEVPETQYF. CDR3 sequence (DNA): TGTGCCATCAGTGAGGTTCCGGAGACCCAGTACTTC.

Concerning this clonotype: A much more abundant neighbour one base away suggests this may be a read error. This rearrangement joins TRBV3-1 to TRBJ2-2; D unclear. This CDR3 is built from 15 residues. CDR1 is LGHDT, CDR2 YNNKEL, per germline (reference sequence). The CDR3 sequence: CASSQDSRHTRELFF. CDR3 sequence (DNA): TGTGCCAGCAGCCAAGACTCCAGACACACCAGGGAGCTGTTTTTT. Full variable domain (outside the CDR3, taken from reference TRBV3-1 and TRBJ2-2): DTAVSQTPKYLVTQMGNDKSIKCEQNLGHDTMYWYKQDSKKFLKIMFSYNNKELIINETVPNRFSPKSPDKAHLNLHINSLELGDSAVYFCASSQDSRHTRELFFGEGSRLTVL.

CDR3 in DNA: TGTGCCAGCAGCGTAGGTGGCCGTGCCACAGATGGCTACACCTTC. It translates to CASSVGGRATDGYTF. The V gene is TRBV9, the J gene TRBJ1-2; D unclear. Looked up from germline, CDR1 is SGDLS and CDR2 is YYNGEE. Trimming stripped 0 bases from V and 6 bases from J, with 15 bases between. The CDR3 loop spans 15 amino acids.

Ten or more counts support this clonotype. The chain is built from TRBV5-5 and TRBJ2-4; no definite D call. CDR1 and CDR2 from the germline V gene are SGHKS and YYEKEE (reference sequence). CDR3 length equals 15 residues. Deletions cut 2 bases from V and 1 base from J, with 10 bases between. The DNA for the CDR3 is TGTGCCAGCAGCTTCGTCCGCCAGGCCAAAAACATTCAGTACTTC. Translating gives CASSFVRQAKNIQYF.

This clonotype was picked up many times. V usage is TRBV7-2 and J usage is TRBJ2-7; TRBD1 matches 10 bases. V trimming: 5 bases; J trimming: 1 base; junction bases outside the gene matches: 8. Germline lookup yields CDR1 SGHTA and CDR2 FQGNSA. The length of the CDR3 is 16 residues. As DNA, the CDR3 is TGTGCCAGCAGCCCCCTGGGACAGGGGCGATCCTACGAGCAGTACTTC. Translation gives CASSPLGQGRSYEQYF.

This clonotype has ten or more counts. The chain couples TRBV29-1 to TRBJ2-5; 13 nucleotides align to TRBD2. The germline V gene has CDR1 SQVTM and CDR2 ANQGSEA. With 5 bases clipped from V and 10 bases from J, the junction kept 4 bases outside the gene matches. CDR3 size: 12 residues. CDR3 amino acids: CSVSGLAGVQYF. The CDR3 DNA sequence: TGCAGCGTTTCAGGACTAGCGGGAGTCCAGTACTTC.

This clonotype has ten or more counts. The chain joins TRBV3-1 to TRBJ1-5; possible D gene TRBD1, 6 bases. Per the germline V gene, CDR1 is LGHDT and CDR2 is YNNKEL (reference sequence). CDR3 length equals 14 residues. Trimming stripped 0 bases from V and 7 bases from J, with 10 bases between. For the CDR3, the DNA is TGTGCCAGCAGCCAAGAGGGGGCGTGGCAGCCCCAGCATTTT. Translated, it gives CASSQEGAWQPQHF.

This clonotype has ten or more counts. V is TRBV15 and J is TRBJ1-1; D not resolved. V was shortened by 0 bases and J by 6 bases, with 5 bases between the two germline ends. Germline V gene data show CDR1 as LNHNV and CDR2 as YYDKDF (reference sequence). The CDR3 has 12 amino acids. The CDR3 sequence is CATSRDGPEAFF. Written as DNA, the CDR3 is TGTGCCACCAGCAGAGATGGTCCTGAAGCTTTCTTT.

The chain has TRBV28 and TRBJ1-2; D is possibly TRBD1 (5 bases). Germline V gene data show CDR1 as MDHEN and CDR2 as SYDVKM. The CDR3 runs 13 residues. V was trimmed by 6 bases and J by 7 bases, leaving 15 bases between them. As DNA, the CDR3 is TGTGCCAGCAGCGGATTCGGGGGTCTTGGCTACACCTTC. It yields the protein CASSGFGGLGYTF.